The 10 T cell receptor beta chains below come from one sample, sequenced in a study of blood T cells in healthy people across ages. Next came a second PCR, run for about 7 to 12 cycles, which used a sample-barcoded 5' primer along with a J-beta primer mix. From the 5' RACE reads, TCRdb called clonotypes with MiXCR, one entry per CDR3 protein. Among over 1,200,000 distinct CDR3 sequences listed, approximately 59% were seen once. Sequences were obtained from blood. The receptor set was obtained from a man aged 18-30 years in good health.

CDR3 loop: CASSVQGAKNIQYF. The CDR3 nucleotides read TGTGCCAGCAGCGTCCAGGGGGCCAAAAACATTCAGTACTTC. The gene calls are TRBV13 and TRBJ2-4; possibly TRBD1 for D (6 bases). CDR1 and CDR2 from the germline V gene are PRHDT and FYEKMQ (reference sequence). This CDR3 contains 14 residues. Trimming removed 5 bases from V and 1 base from J, with 9 bases in between.

The chain is built from TRBV2 and TRBJ2-2, with 10 bases that match TRBD2. Germline loops: CDR1 SNHLY, CDR2 FYNNEI. Losses at the gene ends were 4 bases for V and 0 bases for J; bases not matched to a gene: 5. CDR3 length equals 17 residues. DNA of the CDR3: TGTGCCAGCAGTGTTCCTAGCGGGAGCGCGAACACCGGGGAGCTGTTTTTT. Encoded protein: CASSVPSGSANTGELFF.

This clonotype was observed a few times. V is TRBV2 and J is TRBJ2-5; D is perhaps TRBD2 (6 bases). The DNA end favors TRBJ2-7, so the J call may be wrong. Germline CDR1 is SNHLY and CDR2 is FYNNEI. This CDR3 contains 12 residues. CDR3 sequence reads: CASRGEDYEQYF. CDR3 bases: TGTGCCAGCAGGGGGGAGGACTACGAGCAGTACTTC.

The chain combines TRBV12-3 or TRBV12-4 with TRBJ2-7, with a tentative D call TRBD2 (6 bases). Trimming stripped 6 bases from V and 3 bases from J, with 12 bases between. The CDR3 totals 13 residues. The CDR3 reads CASSMGGSYEQYF. The CDR3 bases are TGTGCCAGCAGCATGGGGGGAAGCTACGAGCAGTACTTC.

The chain uses TRBV4-1 and TRBJ2-4; unclear D gene. The CDR3 runs to 13 residues. V dropped 2 bases and J dropped 13 bases, with 15 bases sitting between them. The germline CDR1 and CDR2 sequences are MGHRA and YSYEKL. For the CDR3, the DNA is TGCGCCAGCAGCCAACGGGCGTGGGAAGAGCAGTACTTC. It yields the protein CASSQRAWEEQYF.

The gene calls are TRBV11-2 and TRBJ2-5, with D unresolved. V was shortened by 6 bases and J by 5 bases, with 7 bases between the two germline ends. The germline gives CDR1 SGHAT, CDR2 FQNNGV. CDR3 length equals 11 residues. For the CDR3, the DNA is TGTGCCAGCAGGGGATATGAGACCCAGTACTTC. It translates to CASRGYETQYF.

The chain links TRBV2 to TRBJ2-1; D is ambiguous. V lost 11 bases and J lost 10, with 9 bases in between. This CDR3 is built from 9 residues. In germline, CDR1 is SNHLY, CDR2 FYNNEI. In DNA, the CDR3 is TGTGCCCTGGCTAACGAGCAGTTCTTC. This encodes CALANEQFF.

Written as DNA, the CDR3 is TGTGCCAGCAGCTTAGGCCCTCGGGGGGGCCCCTCCTACGAGCAGTACTTC. The encoded protein is CASSLGPRGGPSYEQYF. This chain uses TRBV13 with TRBJ2-7; the match to TRBD2 covers 8 bases. The CDR3 sequence is 17 residues long. Germline-derived CDR1 and CDR2 are PRHDT and FYEKMQ (reference sequence). After removal of 0 bases from V and 0 bases from J, the junction contained 7 bases not matched to a gene.

The table lists this clonotype with a few counts. The rearrangement links TRBV20-1 to TRBJ2-7; maybe TRBD1 (6 bases). Germline V gene data show CDR1 as DFQATT and CDR2 as SNEGSKA (reference sequence). The CDR3 contains 14 residues. V shed 6 bases and J shed 4 bases, with 19 bases lying between them. The CDR3 DNA follows: TGCAGTGCCACGACAGGCAACGATGGATACGAGCAGTACTTC. This gives the protein CSATTGNDGYEQYF.

This clonotype turned up a few times. The chain is built from TRBV12-3 or TRBV12-4 and TRBJ1-2; D call uncertain. The CDR3 is 13 residues long. V lost 8 bases to trimming and J lost 3 bases, with 13 bases between them. Here the CDR3 reads CASALEGDYGYTF. The CDR3, as DNA: TGTGCCAGCGCTCTCGAGGGAGACTATGGCTACACCTTC.